This is a list of T cell receptor beta chains from one sample in a study of post-analysis software for immune sequencing data. TCRdb ran MiXCR on the PCR reads and lists one entry per CDR3 protein. This table holds 500,000 to 600,000 distinct CDR3 sequences, around 47% found once. The specimen was blood. Every receptor here comes from a girl aged 10 to 17 with multiple sclerosis. Each CDR3 is given with its conserved first and last residue. The order of the fields is CDR3 length, clone size, J gene, V gene, D gene, CDR3 DNA, CDR3 protein. D genes are given only for firm matches. Size values are once, few and many counts, or a class for expanded clones, and some rows have none.

CDR3 length: 15; clone size: .; J gene: TRBJ1-2; V gene: TRBV5-1; D gene: .; CDR3 DNA: TGCGCCAGCAGCTTGGCGGTTCTCAGGGATTATGGCTACACCTTC; CDR3 protein: CASSLAVLRDYGYTF
CDR3 length: 13; clone size: few; J gene: TRBJ2-1; V gene: TRBV12-3/TRBV12-4; D gene: TRBD2; CDR3 DNA: TGTGCCAGCAGGGCCGGGAGGGGGAATGAGCAGTTCTTC; CDR3 protein: CASRAGRGNEQFF
CDR3 length: 13; clone size: few; J gene: TRBJ2-5; V gene: TRBV5-5; D gene: .; CDR3 DNA: TGTGCCAGCAGCTTAGCACACGAAGAGACCCAGTACTTC; CDR3 protein: CASSLAHEETQYF
CDR3 length: 14; clone size: few; J gene: TRBJ2-7; V gene: TRBV6-5; D gene: TRBD1; CDR3 DNA: TGTGCCAGCAGCGGGACAGGTCTCACCTACGAGCAGTACTTC; CDR3 protein: CASSGTGLTYEQYF
CDR3 length: 12; clone size: few; J gene: TRBJ1-2; V gene: TRBV29-1; D gene: .; CDR3 DNA: TGCAGCGTTGAAGATCCCCTCTATGGCTACACCTTC; CDR3 protein: CSVEDPLYGYTF
CDR3 length: 10; clone size: many; J gene: TRBJ2-3; V gene: TRBV20-1; D gene: .; CDR3 DNA: TGCAGTGCCGGCAGGGATACGCAGTATTTT; CDR3 protein: CSAGRDTQYF
CDR3 length: 12; clone size: .; J gene: TRBJ1-5; V gene: TRBV24-1; D gene: .; CDR3 DNA: TGTGCCACCAGTGATATTGACCAGCCCCAGCATTTT; CDR3 protein: CATSDIDQPQHF
CDR3 length: 14; clone size: .; J gene: TRBJ2-3; V gene: TRBV28; D gene: TRBD1; CDR3 DNA: TGTGCCAGCAGGACAGGGGCCCGCACAGATACGCAGTATTTT; CDR3 protein: CASRTGARTDTQYF
CDR3 length: 18; clone size: few; J gene: TRBJ2-3; V gene: TRBV4-1; D gene: .; CDR3 DNA: TGCGCCAGCAGCCAAGATCCCGGACGGGGCTCTAGCACAGATACGCAGTATTTT; CDR3 protein: CASSQDPGRGSSTDTQYF
CDR3 length: 15; clone size: .; J gene: TRBJ2-5; V gene: TRBV12-3/TRBV12-4; D gene: TRBD1; CDR3 DNA: TGTGCCAGCAGTTTGACACAGGGGTTCTCGGAGACCCAGTACTTC; CDR3 protein: CASSLTQGFSETQYF
CDR3 length: 24; clone size: .; J gene: TRBJ2-1; V gene: TRBV12-3/TRBV12-4; D gene: TRBD2; CDR3 DNA: TGTGCCAGCAGTTTACAGGGTGGCAGACCGACTAGCGGGGGGAACCCTTACTCCTACAATGAGCAGGTCTTC; CDR3 protein: CASSLQGGRPTSGGNPYSYNEQVF
CDR3 length: 14; clone size: .; J gene: TRBJ2-1; V gene: TRBV29-1; D gene: .; CDR3 DNA: TGCAGCGTTGAAGTTAGTGGGGTCTACAATGAGCAGTTCTTC; CDR3 protein: CSVEVSGVYNEQFF
CDR3 length: 19; clone size: .; J gene: TRBJ2-3; V gene: TRBV28; D gene: TRBD2; CDR3 DNA: TGTGCCAGCAGTGCGCCGGGACTAGCGGGGGGAAAGGCGAGAGATACGCAGTATTTT; CDR3 protein: CASSAPGLAGGKARDTQYF
CDR3 length: 16; clone size: few; J gene: TRBJ2-1; V gene: TRBV6-4; D gene: .; CDR3 DNA: TGTGCCAGCAGCAGGGGGGTCCGAAGCTCCTACAATGAGCAGTTCTTC; CDR3 protein: CASSRGVRSSYNEQFF
CDR3 length: 15; clone size: .; J gene: TRBJ2-1; V gene: TRBV12-3/TRBV12-4; D gene: .; CDR3 DNA: TGTGCCAGCAGTTTCTGGGGAGGAACCCAAGAGACCCAGTTCTTC; CDR3 protein: CASSFWGGTQETQFF
CDR3 length: 15; clone size: once; J gene: TRBJ1-2; V gene: TRBV12-3/TRBV12-4; D gene: .; CDR3 DNA: TGTGCCAGCCTAAACACCGGCAGAGATCGTCGGGGCTACACCTTC; CDR3 protein: CASLNTGRDRRGYTF
CDR3 length: 14; clone size: .; J gene: TRBJ2-7; V gene: TRBV4-1; D gene: .; CDR3 DNA: TGCGCCAGCAGCCAAGACAGGGTAGGGAACGAGCAGTACTTC; CDR3 protein: CASSQDRVGNEQYF
CDR3 length: 18; clone size: .; J gene: TRBJ2-4; V gene: TRBV5-1; D gene: TRBD1; CDR3 DNA: TGCGCCAGCAGCTTGGCCCGGGACAGTGAGTGGAACAAAAACATTCAGTACTTC; CDR3 protein: CASSLARDSEWNKNIQYF
CDR3 length: 15; clone size: .; J gene: TRBJ2-7; V gene: TRBV20-1; D gene: .; CDR3 DNA: TGCAGTGCTAGGAAATGGGCTGAAGGCTCCTACGAGCAGTACTTC; CDR3 protein: CSARKWAEGSYEQYF
CDR3 length: 14; clone size: .; J gene: TRBJ2-7; V gene: TRBV7-9; D gene: .; CDR3 DNA: TGTGCCAGCAGCTTAGCTGGAGGGAAGGGCGAGCAGTACTTC; CDR3 protein: CASSLAGGKGEQYF
CDR3 length: 15; clone size: .; J gene: TRBJ2-7; V gene: TRBV5-6; D gene: .; CDR3 DNA: TGTGCCAGCAGCTTGGGGCCAGGGGGGACCTACGAGCAGTACTTC; CDR3 protein: CASSLGPGGTYEQYF
CDR3 length: 14; clone size: few; J gene: TRBJ2-1; V gene: TRBV20-1; D gene: TRBD2; CDR3 DNA: TGCAGTGCTAGGGAGACGGGAGGGGGGTATGAGCAGTTCTTC; CDR3 protein: CSARETGGGYEQFF
CDR3 length: 13; clone size: .; J gene: TRBJ2-1; V gene: TRBV20-1; D gene: .; CDR3 DNA: TGCAGTGCTTGGGACTCCCGCTACAATGAGCAGTTCTTC; CDR3 protein: CSAWDSRYNEQFF
CDR3 length: 14; clone size: .; J gene: TRBJ1-2; V gene: TRBV15; D gene: .; CDR3 DNA: TGTGCCACCAGCAGAGTTGAGGGCCGGTATGGCTACACCTTC; CDR3 protein: CATSRVEGRYGYTF
CDR3 length: 13; clone size: .; J gene: TRBJ2-1; V gene: TRBV24-1; D gene: .; CDR3 DNA: TGTGCCACCAGTGATCCGAGATACAATGAGCAGTTCTTC; CDR3 protein: CATSDPRYNEQFF
CDR3 length: 15; clone size: few; J gene: TRBJ2-1; V gene: TRBV10-3; D gene: .; CDR3 DNA: TGTGCCATCAGTGAGGAGATTAGCTCCTACAATGAGCAGTTCTTC; CDR3 protein: CAISEEISSYNEQFF
CDR3 length: 14; clone size: .; J gene: TRBJ2-7; V gene: TRBV10-3; D gene: .; CDR3 DNA: TGCGCCATCAGTGATCGGCAGGGGATACACGAGCAGTACTTC; CDR3 protein: CAISDRQGIHEQYF
CDR3 length: 14; clone size: few; J gene: TRBJ2-7; V gene: TRBV3-1; D gene: .; CDR3 DNA: TGTGCCAGCAGCCAAGAATGGACTTTTTCCGAGCAGTACTTC; CDR3 protein: CASSQEWTFSEQYF
CDR3 length: 16; clone size: .; J gene: TRBJ1-4; V gene: TRBV4-1; D gene: .; CDR3 DNA: TGCGCCAGCAGCCGCCGGGACGGCTCAACTAATGAAAAACTGTTTTTT; CDR3 protein: CASSRRDGSTNEKLFF
CDR3 length: 14; clone size: .; J gene: TRBJ1-1; V gene: TRBV12-3/TRBV12-4; D gene: .; CDR3 DNA: TGTGCCAGCAGTTACAGGGTGGAGGACACTGAAGCTTTCTTT; CDR3 protein: CASSYRVEDTEAFF
CDR3 length: 14; clone size: .; J gene: TRBJ2-4; V gene: TRBV7-9; D gene: .; CDR3 DNA: TGTGCCAGCAGCGACCGGGACGGCAAAAACATTCAGTACTTC; CDR3 protein: CASSDRDGKNIQYF
CDR3 length: 17; clone size: few; J gene: TRBJ2-1; V gene: TRBV12-3/TRBV12-4; D gene: TRBD2; CDR3 DNA: TGTGCCAGCAGTTTAGTTCAACTAGCGGGGCGGCACAATGAGCAGTTCTTC; CDR3 protein: CASSLVQLAGRHNEQFF
CDR3 length: 14; clone size: .; J gene: TRBJ2-7; V gene: TRBV25-1; D gene: .; CDR3 DNA: TGTGCCAGCAGTGAATATCCGGGTAGTTACGAGCAGTACTTC; CDR3 protein: CASSEYPGSYEQYF
CDR3 length: 15; clone size: once; J gene: TRBJ2-1; V gene: TRBV5-1; D gene: TRBD2; CDR3 DNA: TGCGCCAGCAGCTCGAAACTAGCGGCTTACAATGAGCAGTTCTTC; CDR3 protein: CASSSKLAAYNEQFF
CDR3 length: 13; clone size: .; J gene: TRBJ2-1; V gene: TRBV12-3/TRBV12-4; D gene: .; CDR3 DNA: TGTGCCAGCAGGGAATTCAAACCGGGGGAGCAGTTCTTC; CDR3 protein: CASREFKPGEQFF
CDR3 length: 14; clone size: .; J gene: TRBJ1-2; V gene: TRBV6-5; D gene: .; CDR3 DNA: TGTGCCAGCAGTTACGGCAGTATAAACTATGGCTACACCTTC; CDR3 protein: CASSYGSINYGYTF
CDR3 length: 13; clone size: .; J gene: TRBJ1-1; V gene: TRBV12-3/TRBV12-4; D gene: .; CDR3 DNA: TGTGCCAGCAGTTTAGGGGAATTGGCTGAAGCTTTCTTT; CDR3 protein: CASSLGELAEAFF
CDR3 length: 18; clone size: .; J gene: TRBJ2-7; V gene: TRBV6-1; D gene: TRBD2; CDR3 DNA: TGTGCCAGCAGTAGGGGAGCGGGAGAGGTTTTTGCTTCCTACGAGCAGTACTTC; CDR3 protein: CASSRGAGEVFASYEQYF
CDR3 length: 15; clone size: .; J gene: TRBJ2-3; V gene: TRBV10-3; D gene: .; CDR3 DNA: TGTGCCATCAGTGGTAAAGGTAGAGGGGCAGATACGCAGTATTTT; CDR3 protein: CAISGKGRGADTQYF
CDR3 length: 15; clone size: .; J gene: TRBJ1-5; V gene: TRBV6-6; D gene: .; CDR3 DNA: TGTGCCAGCAGTTACCCACAGAACAGGGCCCAGCCCCAGCATTTT; CDR3 protein: CASSYPQNRAQPQHF
CDR3 length: 16; clone size: few; J gene: TRBJ2-7; V gene: TRBV10-3; D gene: TRBD2; CDR3 DNA: TGTGCCAAACAACTAGCGGGAGTTAAACTCTCCTACGAGCAGTACTTC; CDR3 protein: CAKQLAGVKLSYEQYF
CDR3 length: 14; clone size: .; J gene: TRBJ1-2; V gene: TRBV6-6; D gene: .; CDR3 DNA: TGTGCCAGCAGTTACTCGGTCAGGAACTATGGCTACACCTTC; CDR3 protein: CASSYSVRNYGYTF
CDR3 length: 14; clone size: few; J gene: TRBJ1-2; V gene: TRBV4-1; D gene: .; CDR3 DNA: TGCGCCAGCAGCCAAGAGTGGGCCAACTATGGCTACACCTTC; CDR3 protein: CASSQEWANYGYTF
CDR3 length: 17; clone size: .; J gene: TRBJ2-2; V gene: TRBV9; D gene: TRBD2; CDR3 DNA: TGTGCCAGCAGCGTAGCCCCCGGGGGGTTCGGCACCGGGGAGCTGTTTTTT; CDR3 protein: CASSVAPGGFGTGELFF
CDR3 length: 19; clone size: .; J gene: TRBJ2-4; V gene: TRBV28; D gene: TRBD2; CDR3 DNA: TGTGCCAGCAGTTTTCGCGGGGTCGGGCGGGAGGAGGGCAAAAACATTCAGTACTTC; CDR3 protein: CASSFRGVGREEGKNIQYF
CDR3 length: 16; clone size: .; J gene: TRBJ2-1; V gene: TRBV5-1; D gene: .; CDR3 DNA: TGCGCCAGCGGCTCGGCGTACGGTACCCTTTACAATGAGCAGTTCTTC; CDR3 protein: CASGSAYGTLYNEQFF
CDR3 length: 14; clone size: once; J gene: TRBJ1-2; V gene: TRBV4-2; D gene: TRBD1; CDR3 DNA: TGTGCCAGCAGAGGGGACAGTTCGAACTATGGCTACACCTTC; CDR3 protein: CASRGDSSNYGYTF
CDR3 length: 17; clone size: .; J gene: TRBJ2-3; V gene: TRBV7-8; D gene: .; CDR3 DNA: TGTGCCAGCAGCTCAATAGCAAGGCAGGGGAGCACAGATACGCAGTATTTT; CDR3 protein: CASSSIARQGSTDTQYF
CDR3 length: 16; clone size: few; J gene: TRBJ2-5; V gene: TRBV6-5; D gene: .; CDR3 DNA: TGTGCCAGCAGTAAACCTGCGGGACACCCTGGGGAGACCCAGTACTTC; CDR3 protein: CASSKPAGHPGETQYF
CDR3 length: 14; clone size: .; J gene: TRBJ2-3; V gene: TRBV5-1; D gene: TRBD1; CDR3 DNA: TGCGCCAGCAGCCGGAGGACAGGGACGGATACGCAGTATTTT; CDR3 protein: CASSRRTGTDTQYF
CDR3 length: 15; clone size: .; J gene: TRBJ1-1; V gene: TRBV10-3; D gene: TRBD1; CDR3 DNA: TGTGCCACCAGGGGGAGAGAGAATTCGAACACTGAAGCTTTCTTT; CDR3 protein: CATRGRENSNTEAFF
CDR3 length: 15; clone size: few; J gene: TRBJ1-2; V gene: TRBV15; D gene: .; CDR3 DNA: TGTGCCACCAGCAAGGCGGAGAGGGCTAACTATGGCTACACCTTC; CDR3 protein: CATSKAERANYGYTF
CDR3 length: 13; clone size: .; J gene: TRBJ1-2; V gene: TRBV12-3/TRBV12-4; D gene: .; CDR3 DNA: TGTGCCAGCGGCTCCGGGAAAGTGGGTGGCTACACCTTC; CDR3 protein: CASGSGKVGGYTF
CDR3 length: 12; clone size: .; J gene: TRBJ1-2; V gene: TRBV12-3/TRBV12-4; D gene: .; CDR3 DNA: TGTGCCAGCAGCCCTTCAAAGTACGGCTACACCTTC; CDR3 protein: CASSPSKYGYTF
CDR3 length: 13; clone size: .; J gene: TRBJ2-1; V gene: TRBV6-6; D gene: .; CDR3 DNA: TGTGCCAGCAGTTACTCGAGTGGCAATGAGCAGTTCTTC; CDR3 protein: CASSYSSGNEQFF
CDR3 length: 13; clone size: few; J gene: TRBJ1-2; V gene: TRBV29-1; D gene: .; CDR3 DNA: TGCAGCGCGTCACCGACAGTTAACTATGGCTACACCTTC; CDR3 protein: CSASPTVNYGYTF
CDR3 length: 16; clone size: few; J gene: TRBJ2-1; V gene: TRBV4-2; D gene: TRBD2; CDR3 DNA: TGTGCCAGCAGCTCTCAGGGCGGGGGAAAATACAATGAGCAGTTCTTC; CDR3 protein: CASSSQGGGKYNEQFF
CDR3 length: 14; clone size: few; J gene: TRBJ1-2; V gene: TRBV9; D gene: .; CDR3 DNA: TGTGCCAGCAGCGGAGGGACACGTAACTATGGCTACACCTTC; CDR3 protein: CASSGGTRNYGYTF
CDR3 length: 15; clone size: .; J gene: TRBJ2-3; V gene: TRBV6-6; D gene: .; CDR3 DNA: TGTGCCAGCAGTACCCCGGGCCAGCGCACAGATACGCAGTATTTT; CDR3 protein: CASSTPGQRTDTQYF
CDR3 length: 16; clone size: few; J gene: TRBJ2-3; V gene: TRBV5-1; D gene: TRBD2; CDR3 DNA: TGCGCCAGCAGTCCCAGCGGGAGTTCTATAACAGATACGCAGTATTTT; CDR3 protein: CASSPSGSSITDTQYF